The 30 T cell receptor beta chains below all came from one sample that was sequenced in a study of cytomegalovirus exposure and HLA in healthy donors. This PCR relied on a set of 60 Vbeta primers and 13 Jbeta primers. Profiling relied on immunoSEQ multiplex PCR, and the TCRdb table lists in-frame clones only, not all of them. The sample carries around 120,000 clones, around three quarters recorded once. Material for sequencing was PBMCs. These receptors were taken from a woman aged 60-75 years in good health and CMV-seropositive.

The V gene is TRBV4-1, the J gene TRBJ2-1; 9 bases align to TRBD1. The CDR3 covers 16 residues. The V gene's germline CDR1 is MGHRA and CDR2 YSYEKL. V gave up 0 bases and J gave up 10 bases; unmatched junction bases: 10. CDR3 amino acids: CASSQDPQQGASEQFF. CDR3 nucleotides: TGCGCCAGCAGCCAAGATCCCCAACAGGGGGCCAGCGAGCAGTTCTTC.

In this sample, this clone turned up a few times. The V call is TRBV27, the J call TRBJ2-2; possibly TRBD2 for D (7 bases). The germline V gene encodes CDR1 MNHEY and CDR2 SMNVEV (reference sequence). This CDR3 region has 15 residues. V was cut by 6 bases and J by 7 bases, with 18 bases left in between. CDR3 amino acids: CASSPLGGASGELFF. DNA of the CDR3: TGTGCCAGCAGCCCGCTGGGGGGGGCCAGCGGGGAGCTGTTTTTT.

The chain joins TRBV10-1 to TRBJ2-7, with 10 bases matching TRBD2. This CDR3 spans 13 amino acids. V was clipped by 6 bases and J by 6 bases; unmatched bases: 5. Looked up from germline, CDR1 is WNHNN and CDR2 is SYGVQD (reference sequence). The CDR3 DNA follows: TGCGCCAGCAGCCTAGCGGGGGAGGGCGAGCAGTACTTC. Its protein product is CASSLAGEGEQYF.

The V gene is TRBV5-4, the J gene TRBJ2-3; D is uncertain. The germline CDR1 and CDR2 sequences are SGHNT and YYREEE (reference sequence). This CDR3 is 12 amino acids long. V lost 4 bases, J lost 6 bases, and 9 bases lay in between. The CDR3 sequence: CASSTGSDTQYF. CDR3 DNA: TGTGCCAGCAGCACCGGTTCGGATACGCAGTATTTT.

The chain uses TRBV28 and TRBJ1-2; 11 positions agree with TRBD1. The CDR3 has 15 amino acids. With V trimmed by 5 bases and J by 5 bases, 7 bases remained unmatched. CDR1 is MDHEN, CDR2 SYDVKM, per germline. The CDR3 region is CASSPGQGAGYGYTF. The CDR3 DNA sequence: TGTGCCAGCAGTCCCGGACAGGGGGCAGGGTATGGCTACACCTTC.

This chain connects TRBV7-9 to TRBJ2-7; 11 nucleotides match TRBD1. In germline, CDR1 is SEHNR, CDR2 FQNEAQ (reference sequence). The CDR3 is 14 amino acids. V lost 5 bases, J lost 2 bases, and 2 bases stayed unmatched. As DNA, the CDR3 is TGTGCCAGCAGCATGGGACAGGGGGCCTACGAGCAGTACTTC. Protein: CASSMGQGAYEQYF.

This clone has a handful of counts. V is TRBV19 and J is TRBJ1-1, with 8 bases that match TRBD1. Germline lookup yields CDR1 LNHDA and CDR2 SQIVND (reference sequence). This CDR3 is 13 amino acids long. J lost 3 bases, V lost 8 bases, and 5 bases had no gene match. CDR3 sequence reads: CASVQGAYTEAFF. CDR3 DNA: TGTGCCAGTGTTCAGGGGGCGTACACTGAAGCTTTCTTT. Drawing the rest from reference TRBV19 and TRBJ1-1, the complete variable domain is DGGITQSPKYLFRKEGQNVTLSCEQNLNHDAMYWYRQDPGQGLRLIYYSQIVNDFQKGDIAEGYSVSREKKESFPLTVTSAQKNPTAFYLCASVQGAYTEAFFGQGTRLTVV.

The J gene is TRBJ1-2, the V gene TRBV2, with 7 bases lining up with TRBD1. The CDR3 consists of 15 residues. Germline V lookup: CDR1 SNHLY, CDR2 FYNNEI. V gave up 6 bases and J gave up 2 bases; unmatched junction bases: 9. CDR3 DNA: TGTGCCAGCAGGCCCTTAAGACAGGGAAACTATGGCTACACCTTC. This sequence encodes CASRPLRQGNYGYTF.

CDR3 in amino acids: CASAEGGSGNQPQHF. In DNA, the CDR3 is TGTGCCAGCGCGGAGGGAGGGAGTGGCAATCAGCCCCAGCATTTT. This rearrangement joins TRBV9 to TRBJ1-5; D is undetermined. CDR3 length: 15 residues. V was trimmed by 7 bases and J by 2 bases, leaving 16 bases between them. Germline V lookup: CDR1 SGDLS, CDR2 YYNGEE.

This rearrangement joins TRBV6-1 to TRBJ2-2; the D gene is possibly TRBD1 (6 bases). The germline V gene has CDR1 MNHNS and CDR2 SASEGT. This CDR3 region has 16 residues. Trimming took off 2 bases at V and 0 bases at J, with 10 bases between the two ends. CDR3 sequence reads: CASSEMGASNTGELFF. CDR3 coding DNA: TGTGCCAGCAGTGAAATGGGGGCTTCGAACACCGGGGAGCTGTTTTTT.

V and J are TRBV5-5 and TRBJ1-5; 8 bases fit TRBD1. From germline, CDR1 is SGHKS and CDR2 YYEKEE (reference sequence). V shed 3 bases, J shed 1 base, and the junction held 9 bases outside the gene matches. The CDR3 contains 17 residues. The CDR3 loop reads CASSWARGRLSNQPQHF. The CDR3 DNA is TGTGCCAGCAGCTGGGCCAGGGGGCGGTTGAGCAATCAGCCCCAGCATTTT.

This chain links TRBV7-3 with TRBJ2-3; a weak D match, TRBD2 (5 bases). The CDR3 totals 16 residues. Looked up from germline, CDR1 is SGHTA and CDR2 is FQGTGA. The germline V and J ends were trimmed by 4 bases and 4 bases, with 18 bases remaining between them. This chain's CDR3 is CASSYLGVYGADTQYF. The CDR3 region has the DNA TGTGCCAGCAGCTACCTCGGGGTATATGGCGCAGATACGCAGTATTTT.

The CDR3 nucleotides read TGCGCCAGCAGCACGGGACTAGCGGGGGGGCTCGGGGAGACCCAGTACTTC. Translated: CASSTGLAGGLGETQYF. V is TRBV5-1 and J is TRBJ2-5; 16 bases map to TRBD2. The CDR3 covers 17 residues. From germline, CDR1 is SGHRS and CDR2 YFSETQ. V lost 4 bases, J lost 5 bases, and 8 bases stayed unmatched.

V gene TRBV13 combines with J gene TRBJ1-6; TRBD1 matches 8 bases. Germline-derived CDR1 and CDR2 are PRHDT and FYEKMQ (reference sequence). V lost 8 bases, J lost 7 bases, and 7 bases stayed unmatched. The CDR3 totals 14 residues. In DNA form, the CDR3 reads TGTGCCAGCGAGAACAGGGGGTTGAATTCACCCCTCCACTTT. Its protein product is CASENRGLNSPLHF.

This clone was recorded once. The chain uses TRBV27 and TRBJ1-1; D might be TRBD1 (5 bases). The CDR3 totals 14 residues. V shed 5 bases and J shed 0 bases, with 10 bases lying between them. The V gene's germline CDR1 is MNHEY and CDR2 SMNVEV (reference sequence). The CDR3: CASSLTDMNTEAFF. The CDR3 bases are TGTGCCAGCAGTCTGACAGACATGAACACTGAAGCTTTCTTT.

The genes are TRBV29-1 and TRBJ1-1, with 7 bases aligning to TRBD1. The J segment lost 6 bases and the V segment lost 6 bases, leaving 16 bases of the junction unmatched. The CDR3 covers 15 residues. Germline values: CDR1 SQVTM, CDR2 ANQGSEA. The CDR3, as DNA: TGCAGCGTGGACAGGAGCCCTGTGTTTTCCGCTGAAGCTTTCTTT. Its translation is CSVDRSPVFSAEAFF.

The chain's CDR3 is CASSIPGHTTKGNEKLFF. DNA of the CDR3: TGTGCCAGCAGCATCCCGGGACACACGACTAAAGGAAATGAAAAACTGTTTTTT. The rearrangement joins TRBV28 to TRBJ1-4; D might be TRBD1 (6 bases). Germline loops: CDR1 MDHEN, CDR2 SYDVKM. The CDR3 covers 18 residues. Trimming took 6 bases from V and 5 from J, leaving 25 bases between them.

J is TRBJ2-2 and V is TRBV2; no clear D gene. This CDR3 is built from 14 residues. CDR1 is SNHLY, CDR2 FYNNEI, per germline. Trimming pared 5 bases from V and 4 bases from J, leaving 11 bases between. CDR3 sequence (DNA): TGTGCCAGCAGTCCCCCAGCGAGCACCGGGGAGCTGTTTTTT. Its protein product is CASSPPASTGELFF.

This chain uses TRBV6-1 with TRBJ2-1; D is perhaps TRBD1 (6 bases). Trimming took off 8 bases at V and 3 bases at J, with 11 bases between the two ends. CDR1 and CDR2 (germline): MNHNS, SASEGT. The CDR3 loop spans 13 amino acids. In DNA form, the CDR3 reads TGTGCCAGCTCCCAGGACAGCTACAATGAGCAGTTCTTC. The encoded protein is CASSQDSYNEQFF.

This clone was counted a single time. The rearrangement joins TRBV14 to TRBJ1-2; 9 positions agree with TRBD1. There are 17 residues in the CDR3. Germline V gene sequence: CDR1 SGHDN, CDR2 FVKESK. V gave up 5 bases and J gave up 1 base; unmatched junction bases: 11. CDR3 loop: CASSGGTGSMSNYGYTF. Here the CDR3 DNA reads TGTGCCAGCAGCGGCGGGACAGGGAGTATGAGTAACTATGGCTACACCTTC.

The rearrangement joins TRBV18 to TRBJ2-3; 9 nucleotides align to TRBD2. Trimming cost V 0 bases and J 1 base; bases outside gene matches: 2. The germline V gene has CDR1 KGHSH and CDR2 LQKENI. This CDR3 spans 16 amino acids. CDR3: CASSPPSGGRTDTQYF. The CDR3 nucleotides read TGTGCCAGCTCACCACCCAGCGGGGGGCGCACAGATACGCAGTATTTT.

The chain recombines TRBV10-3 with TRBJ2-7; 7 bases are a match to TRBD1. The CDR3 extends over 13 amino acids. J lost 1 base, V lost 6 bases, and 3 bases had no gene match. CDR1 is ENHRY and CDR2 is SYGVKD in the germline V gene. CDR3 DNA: TGTGCCATCAGGGGGACAGATTCCTACGAGCAGTACTTC. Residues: CAIRGTDSYEQYF.

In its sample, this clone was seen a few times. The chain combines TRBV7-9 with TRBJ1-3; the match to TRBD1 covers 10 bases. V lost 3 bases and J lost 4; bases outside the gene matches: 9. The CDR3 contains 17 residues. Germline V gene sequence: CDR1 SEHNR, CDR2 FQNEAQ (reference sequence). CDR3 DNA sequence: TGTGCCAGCAGCTTGCTCTCCGGGACAGGGGTAGGAAACACCATATATTTT. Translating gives CASSLLSGTGVGNTIYF.

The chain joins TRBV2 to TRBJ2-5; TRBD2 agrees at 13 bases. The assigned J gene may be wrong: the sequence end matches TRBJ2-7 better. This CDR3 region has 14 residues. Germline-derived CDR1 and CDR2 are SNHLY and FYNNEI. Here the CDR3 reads CASTRTSGGREQYF. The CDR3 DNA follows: TGTGCCAGCACGAGGACTAGCGGGGGCCGCGAGCAGTACTTC.

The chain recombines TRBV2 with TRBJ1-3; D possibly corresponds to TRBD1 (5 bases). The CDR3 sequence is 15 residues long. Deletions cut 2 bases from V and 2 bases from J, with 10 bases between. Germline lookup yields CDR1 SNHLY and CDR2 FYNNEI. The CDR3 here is CASSENRSPGNTIYF. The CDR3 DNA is TGTGCCAGCAGTGAAAACAGGAGCCCTGGAAACACCATATATTTT.

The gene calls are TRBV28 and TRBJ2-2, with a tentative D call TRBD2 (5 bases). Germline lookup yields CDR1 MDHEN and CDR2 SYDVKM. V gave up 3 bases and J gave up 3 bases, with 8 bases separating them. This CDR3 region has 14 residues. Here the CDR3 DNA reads TGTGCCAGCAGTTTTCGGCGGGACACCGGGGAGCTGTTTTTT. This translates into CASSFRRDTGELFF.

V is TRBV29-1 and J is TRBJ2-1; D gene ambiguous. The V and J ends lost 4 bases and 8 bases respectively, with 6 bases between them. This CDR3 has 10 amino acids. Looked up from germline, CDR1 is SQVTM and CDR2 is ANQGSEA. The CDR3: CSVGGYEQFF. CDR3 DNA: TGCAGCGTTGGAGGCTATGAGCAGTTCTTC.

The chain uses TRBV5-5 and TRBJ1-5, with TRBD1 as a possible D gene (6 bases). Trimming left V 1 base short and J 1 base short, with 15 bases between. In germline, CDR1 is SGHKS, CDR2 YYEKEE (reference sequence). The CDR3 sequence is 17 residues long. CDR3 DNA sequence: TGTGCCAGCAGCTTGCTCCCAGGGACACGGAGCAATCAGCCCCAGCATTTT. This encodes CASSLLPGTRSNQPQHF.

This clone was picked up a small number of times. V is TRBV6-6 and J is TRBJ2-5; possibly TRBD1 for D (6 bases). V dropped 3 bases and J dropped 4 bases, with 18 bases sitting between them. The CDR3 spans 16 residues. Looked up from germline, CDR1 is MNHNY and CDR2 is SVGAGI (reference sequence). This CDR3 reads CASSYAHQGTLETQYF. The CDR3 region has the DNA TGTGCCAGCAGTTATGCCCATCAGGGGACCCTAGAGACCCAGTACTTC.

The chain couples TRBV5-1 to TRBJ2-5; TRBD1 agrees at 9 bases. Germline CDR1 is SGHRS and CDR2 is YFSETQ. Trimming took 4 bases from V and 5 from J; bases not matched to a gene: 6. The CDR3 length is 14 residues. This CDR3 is CASSKDRGSETQYF. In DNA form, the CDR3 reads TGCGCCAGCAGCAAAGACAGGGGGAGCGAGACCCAGTACTTC.